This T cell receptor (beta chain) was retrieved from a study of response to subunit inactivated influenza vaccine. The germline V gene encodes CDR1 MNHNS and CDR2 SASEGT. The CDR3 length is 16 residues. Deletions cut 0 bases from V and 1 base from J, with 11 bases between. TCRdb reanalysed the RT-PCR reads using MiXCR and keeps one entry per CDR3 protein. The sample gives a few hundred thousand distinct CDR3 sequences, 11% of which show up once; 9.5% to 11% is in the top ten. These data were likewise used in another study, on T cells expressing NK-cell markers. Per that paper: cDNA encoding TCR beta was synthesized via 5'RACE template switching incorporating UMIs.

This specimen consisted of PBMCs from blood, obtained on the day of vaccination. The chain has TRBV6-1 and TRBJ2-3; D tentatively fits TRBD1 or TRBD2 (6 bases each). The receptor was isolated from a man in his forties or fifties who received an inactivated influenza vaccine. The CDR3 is CASSEAGGPGTDTQYF. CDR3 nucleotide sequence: TGTGCCAGCAGTGAAGCTGGGGGGCCGGGCACAGATACGCAGTATTTT.